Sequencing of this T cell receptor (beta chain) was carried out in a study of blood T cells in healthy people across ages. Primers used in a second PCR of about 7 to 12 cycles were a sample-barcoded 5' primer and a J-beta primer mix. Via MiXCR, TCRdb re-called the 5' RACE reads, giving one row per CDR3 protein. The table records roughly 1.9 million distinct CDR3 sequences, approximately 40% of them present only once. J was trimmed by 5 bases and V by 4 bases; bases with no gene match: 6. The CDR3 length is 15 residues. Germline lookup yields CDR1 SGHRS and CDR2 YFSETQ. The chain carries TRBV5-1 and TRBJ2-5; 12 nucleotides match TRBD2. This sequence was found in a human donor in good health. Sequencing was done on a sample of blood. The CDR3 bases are TGCGCCAGCAGCCAGAAGACTAGCGGGGGCGAGACCCAGTACTTC. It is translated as CASSQKTSGGETQYF.